Sequencing of this T cell receptor beta chain was carried out in a study of blood T cell repertoires in COVID-19. Study context: Sites across the United States, Italy and Spain contributed samples from acute and convalescent COVID-19. PBMCs, B-cell-depleted T cells, or T cells provided the cDNA or gDNA that made up the material.

Germline V gene sequence: CDR1 LGHNA, CDR2 YSLEER. The CDR3 is 19 amino acids. Unmatched junction bases numbered 8, after V lost 4 bases and J lost 0 bases. Original data processing: Amplifying reference gene primers gave estimates of nucleated cell counts. TCRdb's copy holds only in-frame clones and misses some; the assay was immunoSEQ multiplex PCR. The V and J calls and clone size were taken over from that table, and D and trimming were inferred from the DNA. The sample yields around 60,000 clones, nearly 90% seen once. The chain is built from TRBV4-3 and TRBJ2-6; TRBD1 matches 11 bases. The sequenced sample was peripheral blood. This clonotype was obtained from a man aged 45-60 years with active COVID-19. CDR3 region: CASSLTGQGAPSGANVLTF. For the CDR3, the DNA is TGCGCCAGCAGCCTTACCGGACAGGGGGCGCCCTCTGGGGCCAACGTCCTGACTTTC.